Below, one T cell receptor (beta chain) is given with its context. Which antigen it targets is not known. Base-call qualities are not available, and no considerably larger clone is one nucleotide away. These data originate in a study of cytomegalovirus exposure and HLA in healthy donors (dated by TCRdb to about 2017). For context, the study as a whole: In an earlier analysis of some 550 of the donors, 250 to 350 Gb of sequence data and 90 million to 120 million unique TCR beta sequences from about 190 million T cells were reported. Roughly 300 gigabases of sequencing data and tens of millions of unique TCR sequences were included in an early release covering roughly 700 HLA-typed donors. The genetic ancestry cluster associated with self-reported Caucasian donors included about 81% of the 350 to 500 genotyped donors. The study aimed to test whether cataloging public T cell receptors could reveal signatures of past pathogen exposure. The study profiled the T cell repertoires of under 850 subjects by immunosequencing and related them to cytomegalovirus serostatus. In addition to the first cohort of hundreds of subjects, a separate validation cohort of 130 or so different subjects was used. The study combined high-throughput TCR immunosequencing, statistical association of individual TCRs with disease status, and machine learning to predict cytomegalovirus infection status. A later analysis re-examined previously published TCR beta repertoires from about 700 donors and added high-resolution HLA genotyping to investigate patterns of TCR occurrence. Rather than using new phenotypic data, the later analysis identified candidate immune exposures from TCR beta sequences and from how often those sequences occurred across donors. An earlier analysis of some 500 of the donors applied high-throughput TCR beta sequencing to assess whether each TCR beta V gene segment acted as functional or pseudogenic. Donor age, sex, ethnicity and CMV serostatus were compiled alongside the repertoire data. Genome-wide SNP genotypes for about 65% of the 666 donors were used in a later genetic analysis, which treated that subset as a discovery cohort. Every discovery cohort repertoire had been produced on one sequencing platform. HLA typing covered class I and class II loci at four-digit resolution. The number of donors typed differed by locus, with about 629-630 for A, B, C, DRB1 and DQB1, approximately 500 for DQA1, 600 to 610 for DPA1, and around 430 for DPB1. A handful of DR-DQ haplotypes were handled as single units for association and clustering because linkage in the cohort was strong. Among a few hundred genotyped donors of the cohort, an average of about 240,000 unique TCR beta nucleotide sequences were sequenced per donor, roughly a sixth of them non-productive. Results and caveats for the whole study, not just this receptor: Linkage disequilibrium might explain the correlated functional status among segregating V segments, but an unknown experimental factor could not be excluded. In a later analysis, around 17,000 TCR beta sequences were associated with specific HLA alleles at a false discovery rate of 0.05. An earlier analysis of approximately 500 of the donors showed that most TCR beta V segments appeared in productive rearrangements either about 87% or about 30% of the time, which broadly matched IMGT annotations. A further reported finding was that TCR beta sequences accurately predicted the HLA-A and HLA-B alleles for most subjects in the first cohort. According to a later genetic analysis, donors in an Asian-associated ancestry cluster had fewer N-insertions in productive TCRs than the approximately 650-donor mean. The cohort was sequenced for TCR beta chains only, and without alpha or paired-chain data the features that could be detected were limited. In a later analysis, HLA-associated TCR beta chains showed more clonal expansion and lower generation probabilities than non-associated chains that were equally common. The presence/absence analyses assumed that sequencing depth was roughly uniform across donors, and that assumption may not be true. A later analysis found that most CMV-associated TCR beta chains appeared HLA-restricted, with HLA associations seemingly driven largely by CMV exposure. HLA typing was unavailable for some donors at each locus, so association tests used only the typed subset. In vitro tests confirmed that three of the cytomegalovirus-associated TCR beta chains recognize cytomegalovirus antigens. A later analysis found that TCR association rates varied across HLA loci, with DRB1 alleles showing the most associated TCRs and HLA-C alleles the fewest. A total of 164 TCR beta chains were listed by the study as associated with cytomegalovirus. A cluster of highly shared sequence variants was judged likely to represent a technical artifact of the sequencing pipeline. A later genetic analysis associated a missense DCLRE1C variant with V-gene and J-gene trimming of TCR beta chains, and an independent cohort replicated the association. A later analysis reported that several top co-occurrence clusters appeared linked to parvovirus B19, influenza, CMV and Epstein-Barr virus. When HLA alleles, especially DR and DQ, strongly co-occurred, TCR associations were difficult to assign to individual alleles. Some IMGT-functional V segments, including TRBV6-2 and TRBV6-3, could not be distinguished by the 87-base-pair reads and were therefore excluded. The authors suggested that the approach could potentially be extended to other disease states and immunological phenotypes. CMV serostatus was the only immune exposure information available for the cohort. The earlier analysis of 587 of the donors excluded around 17 rarely observed V segments, including chromosome 9 orphons, because counts were too low. While some public TCRs were present in many individuals, most TCR sequences turned up only very rarely across donors. Cytomegalovirus status was reported to be diagnosed by the classifier with high specificity and sensitivity in both the original and validation cohorts.

The cohort consisted of 666 healthy bone marrow donors. At the time of sampling, every cohort member was nominally healthy, though immune exposures that went unrecorded were likely present. The donor was CMV seronegative and was included in the group of a few hundred seronegative cohort members. Every donor gave a peripheral blood sample, and the peripheral blood mononuclear cells from that sample were used for TCR beta sequencing. Genomic DNA extraction from the blood cell samples was performed with the Qiagen DNeasy Blood Extraction Kit. Library preparation employed the immunoSEQ multiplex PCR assay. For the multiplex PCR, a mixture combining 60 forward primers for TCR Vbeta segments and 13 reverse primers for TCR Jbeta segments was used. The CDR3 region of rearranged TCR beta genes was amplified from genomic DNA by a multiplex PCR assay. The amplified TCR beta libraries were sequenced on the Illumina HiSeq System as 87-base-pair reads. The study's processing was this. A later analysis tallied 70 million to 100 million unique TCR beta chains across the roughly 610 repertoires, and 10 million to 11 million of those chains were shared by two or more donors. Raw reads were error-corrected and collapsed into unique sequences by a nearest-neighbor algorithm in which closely related sequences were merged to remove PCR and sequencing errors. V, D and J gene segments were assigned by aligning CDR3 sequences to IMGT reference sequences. Each retained sequence needed at least a six-nucleotide match to both a V gene segment and a J gene segment. Rearrangements were classified as productive when the CDR3 lacked stop codons and remained in frame with V and J, and all other rearrangements were classified as non-productive. CDR3 was defined by IMGT convention, running from the second conserved V-encoded cysteine to the conserved J-encoded phenylalanine. Sequences without an unambiguous match to a single V gene segment were excluded from the earlier analysis of about 630 of the donors. An earlier analysis of 587 of the donors called V segments functional above 56.7% productive rearrangements and segregating when the between-donor standard deviation exceeded 5%. To diagnose cytomegalovirus status from the catalog of TCR beta chain sequences, a statistical classification framework was built. V and J gene assignment, in a later analysis, came from comparing TCR nucleotide sequences with IMGT/GENE-DB human TR gene sequences. In a later analysis, CDR3 sequences and most-parsimonious VDJ recombination scenarios were assigned using the TCRdist pipeline. In a later analysis, each TCR beta chain was defined by its CDR3 amino acid sequence together with its V-gene family, and reads without a unique V-gene family were excluded. In a later analysis, a few hundred highly shared, low-generation-probability nucleotide sequences were removed to address suspected cross-contamination and a sequencing artifact. For each public chain, a later analysis derived a clonal expansion index from normalized ranks of inferred template counts within each repertoire. In a later analysis, generation probabilities were computed using a VDJ recombination model fitted to out-of-frame rearrangements, and the results were checked against IGoR. A later analysis scored TCR-TCR, TCR-HLA and TCR-CMV co-occurrence with hypergeometric tests, applying a repertoire-size bias correction to TCR pairs. In a later analysis, false discovery rates were estimated by permuting HLA or CMV assignments 20 times. In a later analysis, co-occurring TCRs were grouped with DBSCAN, and TCRdist sequence similarity was added when clustering was performed within HLA-allele-positive subsets. Repertoires with fewer than 30,000 or more than 120,000 public chains, plus five repertoires with anomalous nucleotide sharing, were excluded from co-occurrence clustering. TCRdb carries this immuneACCESS record with in-frame sequences only. Its versions omit some clonotypes, under half of them owing to an unresolved V gene in the studies checked, with the rest unexplained. That table is the source of V, J and clone size, and D and trimming were worked out from the DNA. This sample holds about 130,000 clones; almost 80% were observed only once. The ten biggest clones cover approximately 1.4% of the sample.

The germline V gene gives CDR1 as LGHNA and CDR2 as YSLEER. V gives up 0 bases and J gives up 7 bases, and the segment between their germline ends measures 16 bases. The CDR3 spans 16 residues, from the cysteine through the phenylalanine. Only CDR3 DNA remains: 48 bases, in frame from the first base. Sequencing was done on a sample of PBMCs. This chain is built from TRBV4-3 and TRBJ2-1, with the D gene not confidently named. The source is a female donor in good health and CMV-seronegative. CDR3 reads: CASSQDSGSWRNEQFF. The sequenced DNA is TGCGCCAGCAGCCAAGATAGTGGTAGTTGGAGAAATGAGCAGTTCTTC.